These 21 T cell receptor beta chains were all obtained from the same sample, sequenced in a study of T cell responses to AZD1222 COVID-19 vaccine. Repertoires were generated with immunoSEQ multiplex PCR, while TCRdb's copy carries only in-frame clones and drops some. The table records under 250,000 clones, about 92% of them present only once. The sequencing used peripheral blood, collected on day 0 of MenACWY control vaccination. These receptors came from an adult in good health.

The J gene is TRBJ1-3, the V gene TRBV5-1; 7 bases fit TRBD1. Per germline, CDR1 SGHRS and CDR2 YFSETQ. The length of the CDR3 is 17 residues. J gave up 0 bases and V 4 bases, and 10 bases lay outside the gene matches. CDR3 nucleotide sequence: TGCGCCAGCAGCCCGGGGACAGTCAGAAGCTCTGGAAACACCATATATTTT. As protein: CASSPGTVRSSGNTIYF. Looking up the rest from reference TRBV5-1 and TRBJ1-3 gives the full variable domain: KAGVTQTPRYLIKTRGQQVTLSCSPISGHRSVSWYQQTPGQGLQFLFEYFSETQRNKGNFPGRFSGRQFSNSRSEMNVSTLELGDSALYLCASSPGTVRSSGNTIYFGEGSWLTVV.

V usage is TRBV28 and J usage is TRBJ1-1; D gene uncertain. Trimming left V 8 bases short and J 7 bases short, with 17 bases between. Germline V gives CDR1 MDHEN, CDR2 SYDVKM. The CDR3 has 13 amino acids. CDR3 residues: CASRLSEYSEAFF. As DNA, the CDR3 is TGTGCCAGCCGGCTCTCGGAATACAGTGAAGCTTTCTTT.

The CDR3 loop reads CASSSPEWNTEAFF. The CDR3 DNA reads TGTGCCAGCAGTTCACCCGAATGGAACACTGAAGCTTTCTTT. The V gene is TRBV6-2 or TRBV6-3, the J gene TRBJ1-1; D is uncertain. The CDR3 totals 14 residues. Trimming removed 4 bases at V and 1 base at J, with 10 bases between. Germline CDR1 is MNHEY and CDR2 is SVGEGT.

The rearrangement joins TRBV5-1 to TRBJ2-2, with TRBD2 identical over 11 bases. Trimming cost V 2 bases and J 3 bases; bases outside gene matches: 3. In germline, CDR1 is SGHRS, CDR2 YFSETQ. The CDR3 consists of 16 residues. The CDR3 spells CASSFSGGADTGELFF. The CDR3 DNA follows: TGCGCCAGCAGCTTTAGCGGGGGGGCTGACACCGGGGAGCTGTTTTTT.

The V call is TRBV7-3, the J call TRBJ2-1, with 9 bases fitting TRBD2. V was clipped by 5 bases and J by 7 bases; unmatched bases: 3. From germline, CDR1 is SGHTA and CDR2 FQGTGA. CDR3 length: 13 amino acids. The CDR3 DNA reads as TGTGCCAGCAGCACGGGACTAGCAAATGAGCAGTTCTTC. Translating gives CASSTGLANEQFF.

V usage is TRBV12-3 or TRBV12-4 and J usage is TRBJ1-1; D is possibly TRBD1 (5 bases). The V end was cut by 6 bases, the J end by 1 base, with 9 bases between. This CDR3 has 13 residues. The CDR3 reads CASRGLGNTEAFF. CDR3 DNA: TGTGCCAGCAGGGGACTGGGGAACACTGAAGCTTTCTTT.

The V gene is TRBV7-6, the J gene TRBJ2-2; 7 positions agree with TRBD2. Germline values: CDR1 SGHVS, CDR2 FNYEAQ. There are 16 residues in the CDR3. V was clipped by 6 bases and J by 2 bases; unmatched bases: 9. For the CDR3, the DNA is TGTGCCAGCAGTCCAGTGGGGGGGATAAACACCGGGGAGCTGTTTTTT. This translates into CASSPVGGINTGELFF.

This clone was observed a single time. The chain couples TRBV20-1 to TRBJ1-2; D unclear. The CDR3 runs 11 residues. Trimming removed 5 bases from V and 5 bases from J, with 9 bases in between. Germline lookup yields CDR1 DFQATT and CDR2 SNEGSKA (reference sequence). The CDR3 DNA follows: TGCAGTGCTCCTTACAGTTATGGCTACACCTTC. Translating it yields CSAPYSYGYTF.

V gene TRBV7-6 combines with J gene TRBJ2-2, with D possibly matching TRBD1 (6 bases). The V gene lost 2 bases and the J gene lost 5 bases, with 12 bases spanning the gap. The CDR3 totals 15 residues. The germline gives CDR1 SGHVS, CDR2 FNYEAQ. DNA of the CDR3: TGTGCCAGCAGCTTATCAGGGGCTAAGACCGGGGAGCTGTTTTTT. It codes for CASSLSGAKTGELFF.

The chain carries TRBV28 and TRBJ2-7, with D unresolved. The CDR3 sequence is 14 residues long. Trimming stripped 5 bases from V and 7 bases from J, with 18 bases between. Looked up from germline, CDR1 is MDHEN and CDR2 is SYDVKM. The CDR3 region is CASSLERGRREQYF. The CDR3 DNA reads TGTGCCAGCAGTCTTGAAAGAGGAAGAAGGGAGCAGTACTTC. The full variable domain, rest sourced from reference TRBV28 and TRBJ2-7, is DVKVTQSSRYLVKRTGEKVFLECVQDMDHENMFWYRQDPGLGLRLIYFSYDVKMKEKGDIPEGYSVSREKKERFSLILESASTNQTSMYLCASSLERGRREQYFGPGTRLTVT.

The V call is TRBV12-3 or TRBV12-4, the J call TRBJ1-1, with D maybe TRBD1 (6 bases). The CDR3 has 13 amino acids. The ends were cut back, 8 bases at V and 11 bases at J, with 21 bases in the middle. The CDR3 loop is CASQPDRSGRAFF. For the CDR3, the DNA is TGTGCCAGCCAACCCGACAGGTCGGGCCGCGCTTTCTTT.

The V gene is TRBV12-3 or TRBV12-4, the J gene TRBJ1-6; no clear D. V was trimmed by 4 bases and J by 7 bases, leaving 8 bases between them. The CDR3 is made up of 13 amino acids. CDR3 coding DNA: TGTGCCAGCAGTTCCCGTTGGAATTCACCCCTCCACTTT. This translates into CASSSRWNSPLHF.

The rearrangement links TRBV6-5 to TRBJ1-6; a possible D gene is TRBD1 (6 bases). CDR1 is MNHEY, CDR2 SVGAGI, per germline. This CDR3 contains 13 residues. V lost 11 bases and J 5 bases, leaving 13 bases between the germline ends. The CDR3 nucleotides are TGTGCCGGAAACAGGGACCATAATTCACCCCTCCACTTT. This codes for CAGNRDHNSPLHF.

The rearrangement uses TRBV2 and TRBJ2-7; no clear D. Per the germline V gene, CDR1 is SNHLY and CDR2 is FYNNEI. The CDR3 is 14 amino acids. Trimming removed 6 bases from V and 0 bases from J, with 12 bases in between. The CDR3 DNA sequence: TGTGCCAGCAGGACGCACTCGTTCTCCTACGAGCAGTACTTC. Its protein is CASRTHSFSYEQYF.

The chain combines TRBV6-2 or TRBV6-3 with TRBJ2-5; D unclear. The CDR3 has 15 residues. CDR1 is MNHEY and CDR2 is SVGEGT in the germline V gene. V was cut by 2 bases and J by 5 bases, with 15 bases left in between. The CDR3 DNA is TGTGCCAGCAGTTACGGAACTACCTTCCGGGAGACCCAGTACTTC. Translated: CASSYGTTFRETQYF.

The chain uses TRBV30 and TRBJ1-4; TRBD1 matches 11 bases. The CDR3 covers 17 residues. The germline CDR1 and CDR2 sequences are GTSNPN and SVGIG (reference sequence). V lost 4 bases to trimming and J lost 5 bases; unmatched junction nucleotides: 12. CDR3 bases: TGTGCCTGGACTCCTAAGGGACAGGGGGTTGAGAATGAAAAACTGTTTTTT. Translating it yields CAWTPKGQGVENEKLFF.

V and J are TRBV4-2 and TRBJ2-3; 10 nucleotides agree with TRBD2. The germline V gene has CDR1 LGHNA and CDR2 YNFKEQ. This CDR3 has 18 amino acids. The V and J ends lost 1 base and 1 base, in that order; junction bases with no gene match: 8. CDR3 in DNA: TGTGCCAGCAGCCAAGCCGCCTTTACTAGCGGGGGCACAGATACGCAGTATTTT. This gives the protein CASSQAAFTSGGTDTQYF.

This chain joins TRBV5-4 and TRBJ2-7; 8 nucleotides agree with TRBD1. The CDR3 extends over 13 amino acids. The germline CDR1 and CDR2 sequences are SGHNT and YYREEE (reference sequence). V dropped 4 bases and J dropped 6; count of bases not matched to a gene: 6. In DNA, the CDR3 is TGTGCCAGCAGCCTGGACAGGGCCATCGAGCAGTACTTC. It codes for CASSLDRAIEQYF.

The chain is built from TRBV25-1 and TRBJ1-2; the match to TRBD1 covers 8 bases. Germline V lookup: CDR1 MGHDK, CDR2 SYGVNS. The ends lost 7 bases at V and 3 bases at J; junction bases unmatched: 7. This CDR3 comprises 14 residues. CDR3 sequence (DNA): TGTGCCAGCACCCAGGACAGGGAGGACTATGGCTACACCTTC. This gives the protein CASTQDREDYGYTF.

The rearrangement links TRBV3-1 (or the pseudogene TRBV3-2) to TRBJ1-1; no reliable D call. V lost 0 bases and J 7 bases, leaving 9 bases between the germline ends. The CDR3 extends over 13 amino acids. Germline V gene data show CDR1 as LGHDT and CDR2 as YNNKEL (reference sequence). The CDR3 is CASSQESISEAFF. For the CDR3, the DNA is TGTGCCAGCAGCCAAGAAAGTATTAGTGAAGCTTTCTTT.

V is TRBV5-1 and J is TRBJ1-2, with no clear D. V lost 0 bases and J lost 8, with 14 bases in between. CDR3 length equals 14 residues. The germline V gene has CDR1 SGHRS and CDR2 YFSETQ. The CDR3 DNA follows: TGCGCCAGCAGCTTGGCCGAGCCTTCGCTCGGCTACACCTTC. It specifies CASSLAEPSLGYTF.